Sequencing of this TCR beta chain was carried out in a study of cytomegalovirus exposure and HLA in healthy donors. General study results and limits: Solely CMV serostatus was available to characterize immune exposure.

PCR used 60 Vbeta primers and 13 Jbeta primers. Clones were read by immunoSEQ multiplex PCR, and TCRdb kept only the in-frame ones, dropping some. Across under 200,000 clones, the top ten clones capture roughly 2% of the sample. Comment on this clone: Its specificity is unknown.

J gave up 8 bases and V 0 bases, and 7 bases lay outside the gene matches. The CDR3 is 15 residues long. Germline V gives CDR1 SGHTA, CDR2 FQGNSA. Sequencing was carried out using PBMCs. The V gene is TRBV7-2, the J gene TRBJ2-1, with TRBD2 matching over 7 bases. The TCR sequence derives from a man aged 25-45 years in good health and CMV-seronegative. CDR3 sequence: CASSLAAGVGDEQFF. CDR3 sequence (DNA): TGTGCCAGCAGCTTAGCGGCGGGAGTAGGGGATGAGCAGTTCTTC.